The entry below describes one TCR beta chain. This specimen belongs to a study of identifying expanded T cells in peripheral blood. Trimming stripped 2 bases from V and 5 bases from J, with 7 bases between. The germline V gene encodes CDR1 MDHEN and CDR2 SYDVKM. The CDR3 has 12 residues. Assay: immunoSEQ multiplex PCR; the TCRdb copy retains only in-frame clones and omits some. The sample lists tens of thousands of clones; around 87% were seen once. Collection occurred without any documented infections or immune events in donors. Specimen: blood. The chain combines TRBV28 with TRBJ2-7; no definite D call. This sequence was found in a person aged 18 to 75 in good health. Written as DNA, the CDR3 is TGTGCCAGCAGTTTAATTTCCCACGAGCAGTACTTC. Amino acid sequence: CASSLISHEQYF.